A selection of T cell receptor beta chains follows, all from one sample in a study of T cells in Graves' hyperthyroidism and ophthalmopathy. TCRdb redid the calling of the multiplex PCR reads with MiXCR, one entry per CDR3 protein. This table has approximately 610,000 distinct CDR3 sequences, 14% to 15% appearing once. Sequencing was performed on blood. The receptors were gathered from a woman aged 40 to 55 with Graves' ophthalmopathy. Each CDR3 is given with its conserved first and last residue. Fields, in order: D gene, V gene, J gene, clone size, CDR3 DNA, CDR3 protein. A D gene is named only where the DNA matches it firmly. Clone size, where shown, is once, few, many, or a class for clones that have expanded.

NA	TRBV28	TRBJ1-2	many	TGTGCCACCGGCTCCCCGGGGGGGGTGGGTGGCTACACCTTC	CATGSPGGVGGYTF
NA	TRBV20-1	TRBJ1-1	many	TGCAGTGCTAGTGAGGGCAGGGGCGCCACTGAAGCTTTCTTT	CSASEGRGATEAFF
TRBD1	TRBV6-5	TRBJ1-2	many	TGTGCCAGCAGTTACTCAGGGGCAGGGGGCTATGGCTACACCTTC	CASSYSGAGGYGYTF
TRBD2	TRBV9	TRBJ2-2	few	TGTGCCAGCAGCGGGGGACTAGCGGGAGTTACCGGGGAGCTGCTTTTT	CASSGGLAGVTGELLF
NA	TRBV30	TRBJ1-1	NA	TGTGCCCTACATAGAGGTGGGTACACTGAAGCTTTCTTT	CALHRGGYTEAFF
TRBD2	TRBV20-1	TRBJ2-7	many	TGCAGTGCTAGAGATCCCGGGACTAGGAGCGTCTACGAGCAGTACTTC	CSARDPGTRSVYEQYF
TRBD2	TRBV20-1	TRBJ2-3	few	TGCAGTGCTAGGGGCCCTACTAGCGGTAGCACAGATACGCAGTATTTT	CSARGPTSGSTDTQYF
NA	TRBV19	TRBJ2-2	few	TGTGCCAGTAGTATCAGGAGGGGGGAGCTGTTTTTT	CASSIRRGELFF
TRBD2	TRBV6-5	TRBJ2-7	many	TGTGCCAGCGGGGGGGGGTACGAGCAGTACTTC	CASGGGYEQYF
TRBD2	TRBV6-1	TRBJ2-3	many	TGTGCCAGCACCTCCCTAGCGGGAGGGGTAGATACGCAGTATTTT	CASTSLAGGVDTQYF
NA	TRBV5-1	TRBJ1-2	few	TGCGCCAGCAGCCCAAGGCAGCAGGGGAAAGGCTATGGCTACACCTTC	CASSPRQQGKGYGYTF
NA	TRBV10-3	TRBJ1-1	many	TGTGCCATCAGTGGAGGGTTCATGAACACTGAAGCTTTCTTT	CAISGGFMNTEAFF
TRBD1	TRBV20-1	TRBJ2-5	many	TGCAGTGCTAGAGATCAGGGACAGGGTAATTTGGAGACCCAGTACTTC	CSARDQGQGNLETQYF
NA	TRBV6-1	TRBJ2-3	few	TGTGCCAGCAGTGAAGCGGGGGGCGCTCAATCGCAGTATTTT	CASSEAGGAQSQYF
NA	TRBV7-3	TRBJ2-5	many	TGTGCCAGCAGCCCCCCGGGAGTACAAGAGACCCAGTACTTC	CASSPPGVQETQYF
NA	TRBV7-2	TRBJ1-1	many	TGTGCCAGCAGCCCAGCCGGGGCAGGTGCGAGAGTCTTT	CASSPAGAGARVF
NA	TRBV6-1	TRBJ1-2	many	TGTGCCAGCAGCCCCGCTATAGCTGGCTACACCTTC	CASSPAIAGYTF
NA	TRBV2	TRBJ1-5	many	TGTGCCAGCAGTGAAGCGTACAATCAGCCCCAGCATTTT	CASSEAYNQPQHF
NA	TRBV20-1	TRBJ2-7	few	TGCAGTGCTAGGGGGTCCACGCTATCCTACGAGCAGTACTTC	CSARGSTLSYEQYF
NA	TRBV24-1	TRBJ2-2	many	TGTGCCACCAGTGATGCTACACCTATTCTAAACACCGGGGAGCTGTTTTTT	CATSDATPILNTGELFF
NA	TRBV6-2/TRBV6-3	TRBJ2-6	many	TGTGCCAGCAGTTACTCAGGGGGAAGGACCACTGGGGCCAACGTCCTGACTTTC	CASSYSGGRTTGANVLTF
TRBD2	TRBV30	TRBJ2-5	many	TGTGCCTGGAGTGAGGGACTAGCGGGAGGCGGTGAGACCCAGTACTTC	CAWSEGLAGGGETQYF
NA	TRBV20-1	TRBJ1-1	NA	TGCAGTGCTAGGGCCTCCGATGGGGGGATCACTGAAGCTTTCTTT	CSARASDGGITEAFF
NA	TRBV6-2/TRBV6-3	TRBJ1-1	NA	TGTGCCAGCAGTAGAGCCCCCTATACTGAAGCTTTCTTT	CASSRAPYTEAFF
NA	TRBV15	TRBJ2-7	many	TGTGCCACCAGCAGGGCCGGCCAGGGAGGCTACGAGCAGTACTTC	CATSRAGQGGYEQYF
TRBD1	TRBV27	TRBJ1-1	many	TGTGCCAGCAGTTCACCGGACAGGGACGGCACTGAAGCTTTCTTT	CASSSPDRDGTEAFF
TRBD1	TRBV5-6	TRBJ1-2	many	TGTGCCAGCAGCTTGGGGACAGGGGGCCTCTATGGCTACACCTTC	CASSLGTGGLYGYTF
NA	TRBV2	TRBJ2-7	few	TGTGCCAGCACCGAACTGGGTAGTACTATCTACGAGCAGTACTTC	CASTELGSTIYEQYF
NA	TRBV6-2/TRBV6-3	TRBJ1-5	many	TGTGCCAGCGAACCGTCGAGGGGAAATCAGCCCCAGCATTTT	CASEPSRGNQPQHF
TRBD1	TRBV30	TRBJ1-2	NA	TGTGCCTGGAGTGCCACAATCTCCGGGACAGGGAATGGCTACACCTTC	CAWSATISGTGNGYTF
NA	TRBV5-1	TRBJ2-7	many	TGCGCCAGCAGCTTGGTTTCCACCAACTCCTACGAGCAGTACTTC	CASSLVSTNSYEQYF
NA	TRBV27	TRBJ2-6	many	TGTGCCAGCAGGAACAGGGCGAAGGGGGCCAACGTCCTGACTTTC	CASRNRAKGANVLTF
TRBD1	TRBV19	TRBJ1-2	many	TGTGCCAGTAGTAGCCGGACAGGGCCCCACTATGGCTACACCTTC	CASSSRTGPHYGYTF
TRBD1	TRBV7-1	TRBJ1-2	many	TGTGCCAGCAGGTCACACTTCTTGAGACAGGGGGCGCGTAACCTCCTTGGGAGTGGCTACACCTTC	CASRSHFLRQGARNLLGSGYTF
TRBD2	TRBV27	TRBJ2-2	many	TGTGCCAGCAGTCTTCCCGGACTAGCGGGAGGCACGAACACCGGGGAGCTGTTTTTT	CASSLPGLAGGTNTGELFF
NA	TRBV20-1	TRBJ2-7	many	TGCAGTGCTGGGGACTTGTCCTACGAGCAGTACTTC	CSAGDLSYEQYF
TRBD2	TRBV19	TRBJ2-5	many	TGTGCCACCTCTAGCGGGAGGGCCGGAGGGGCCCAGTACTTC	CATSSGRAGGAQYF
NA	TRBV12-3/TRBV12-4	TRBJ1-3	once	TGTGCCAGCAGTCTATCCATGGGTGGAAACACCATATATTTT	CASSLSMGGNTIYF
NA	TRBV5-1	TRBJ1-2	many	TGCGCCAGCAGTCTCAGGGGTAACAGTGGCTACACCTTC	CASSLRGNSGYTF
TRBD1	TRBV2	TRBJ1-3	NA	TGTGCCAGCAAAACAGGGGGGCTCTCTGGAAACACCATATATTTT	CASKTGGLSGNTIYF
NA	TRBV28	TRBJ1-5	many	TGTGCCAGCAGTTTCCGACAGAACAATCAGCCCCAGCATTTT	CASSFRQNNQPQHF
TRBD1	TRBV28	TRBJ2-5	many	TGTGCCAGCAGTTTAGCGGGACAGGGGGGTCGGACCCAGTACTTC	CASSLAGQGGRTQYF
NA	TRBV4-3	TRBJ2-1	NA	TGCGCCAGCAGCCAAGATCCCCCCTGGGGGGCTGAGCAGTTCTTC	CASSQDPPWGAEQFF
NA	TRBV30	TRBJ2-4	many	TGTGCCTGGAGCCCTGATTGGAGCCGGTCAGCCATTCAGTACTTC	CAWSPDWSRSAIQYF
NA	TRBV7-2	TRBJ1-1	NA	TGTGCCAGCAGCTTAGGTGACATCGGAATAAGTTTCTTT	CASSLGDIGISFF